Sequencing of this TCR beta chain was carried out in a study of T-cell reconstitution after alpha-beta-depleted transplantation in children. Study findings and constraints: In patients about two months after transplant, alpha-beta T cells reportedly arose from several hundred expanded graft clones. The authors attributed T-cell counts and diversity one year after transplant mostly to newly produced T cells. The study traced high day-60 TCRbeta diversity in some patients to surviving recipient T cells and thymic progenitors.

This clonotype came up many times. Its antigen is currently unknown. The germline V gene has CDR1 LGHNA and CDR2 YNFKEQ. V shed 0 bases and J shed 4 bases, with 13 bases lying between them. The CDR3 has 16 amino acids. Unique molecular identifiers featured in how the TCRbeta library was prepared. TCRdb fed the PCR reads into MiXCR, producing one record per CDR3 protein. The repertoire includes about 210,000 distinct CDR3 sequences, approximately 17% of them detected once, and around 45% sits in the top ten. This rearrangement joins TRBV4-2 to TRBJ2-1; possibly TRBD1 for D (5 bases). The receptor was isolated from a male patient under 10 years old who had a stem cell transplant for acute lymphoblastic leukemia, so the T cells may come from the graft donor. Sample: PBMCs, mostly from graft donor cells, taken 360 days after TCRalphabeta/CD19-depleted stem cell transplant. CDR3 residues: CASSQDTQGRYNEQFF. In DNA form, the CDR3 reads TGTGCCAGCAGCCAAGATACCCAGGGTAGATACAATGAGCAGTTCTTC.